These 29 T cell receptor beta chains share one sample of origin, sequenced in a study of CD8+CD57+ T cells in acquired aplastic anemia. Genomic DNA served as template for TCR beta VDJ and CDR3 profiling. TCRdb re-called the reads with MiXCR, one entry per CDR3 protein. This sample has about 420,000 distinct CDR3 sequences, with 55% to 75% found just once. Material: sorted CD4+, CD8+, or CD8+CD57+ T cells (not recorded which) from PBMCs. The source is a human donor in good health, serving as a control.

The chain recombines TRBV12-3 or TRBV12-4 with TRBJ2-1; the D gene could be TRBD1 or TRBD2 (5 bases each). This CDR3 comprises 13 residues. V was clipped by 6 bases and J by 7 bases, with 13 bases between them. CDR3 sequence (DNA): TGTGCCAGCAGGACGCCGGGGCTGAATGAGCAGTTCTTC. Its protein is CASRTPGLNEQFF.

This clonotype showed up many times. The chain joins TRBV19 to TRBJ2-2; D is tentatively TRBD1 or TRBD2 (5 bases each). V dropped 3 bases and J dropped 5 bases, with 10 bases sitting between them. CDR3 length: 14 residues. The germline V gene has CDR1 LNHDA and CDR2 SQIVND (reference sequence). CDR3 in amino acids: CASSMGVGTGELFF. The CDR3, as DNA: TGTGCCAGTAGTATGGGGGTGGGGACCGGGGAGCTGTTTTTT.

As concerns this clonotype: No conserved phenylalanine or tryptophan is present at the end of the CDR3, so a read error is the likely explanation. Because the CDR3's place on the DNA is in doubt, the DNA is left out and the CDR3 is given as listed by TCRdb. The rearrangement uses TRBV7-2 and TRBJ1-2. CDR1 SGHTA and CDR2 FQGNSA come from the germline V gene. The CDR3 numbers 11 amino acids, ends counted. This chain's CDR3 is CASSFSGGQTY.

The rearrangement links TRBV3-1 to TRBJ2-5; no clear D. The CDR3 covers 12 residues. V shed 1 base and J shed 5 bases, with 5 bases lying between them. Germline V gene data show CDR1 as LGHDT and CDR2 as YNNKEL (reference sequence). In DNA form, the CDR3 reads TGTGCCAGCAGCCAAGTACCCGAGACCCAGTACTTC. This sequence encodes CASSQVPETQYF.

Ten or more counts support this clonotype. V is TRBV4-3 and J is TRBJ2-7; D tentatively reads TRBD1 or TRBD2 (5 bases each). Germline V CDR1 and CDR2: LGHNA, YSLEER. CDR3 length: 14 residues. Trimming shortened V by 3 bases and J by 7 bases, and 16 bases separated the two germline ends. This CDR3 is CASSQGRAAGEQYF. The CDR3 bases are TGCGCCAGCAGCCAGGGACGAGCCGCAGGGGAGCAGTACTTC.

The CDR3 region is CASNKGTTDTQYF. The DNA of the CDR3 is TGTGCCAGCAACAAAGGCACCACAGATACGCAGTATTTT. The V call is TRBV2, the J call TRBJ2-3; D is undetermined. The length of the CDR3 is 13 residues. V was shortened by 7 bases and J by 2 bases, with 10 bases between the two germline ends. Germline CDR1 is SNHLY and CDR2 is FYNNEI.

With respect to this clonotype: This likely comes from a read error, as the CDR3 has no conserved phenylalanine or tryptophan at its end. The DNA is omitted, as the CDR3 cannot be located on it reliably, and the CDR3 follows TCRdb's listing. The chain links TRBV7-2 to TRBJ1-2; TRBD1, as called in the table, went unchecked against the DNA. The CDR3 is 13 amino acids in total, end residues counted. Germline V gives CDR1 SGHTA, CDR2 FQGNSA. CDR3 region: CASSLLEGRVMAI.

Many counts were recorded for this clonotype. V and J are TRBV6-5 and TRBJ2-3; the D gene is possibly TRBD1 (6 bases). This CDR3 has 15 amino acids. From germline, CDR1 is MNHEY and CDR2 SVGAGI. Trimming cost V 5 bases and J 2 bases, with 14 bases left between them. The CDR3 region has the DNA TGTGCCAGCAGTGCCCCAGGGGCTCTCACAGATACGCAGTATTTT. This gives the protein CASSAPGALTDTQYF.

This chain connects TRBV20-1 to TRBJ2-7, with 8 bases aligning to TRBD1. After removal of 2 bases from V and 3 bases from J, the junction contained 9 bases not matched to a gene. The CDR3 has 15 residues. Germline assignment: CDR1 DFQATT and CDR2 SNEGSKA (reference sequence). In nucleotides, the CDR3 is TGCAGTGCTAGATTTATTCGGACAGGGAACTACGAGCAGTACTTC. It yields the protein CSARFIRTGNYEQYF.

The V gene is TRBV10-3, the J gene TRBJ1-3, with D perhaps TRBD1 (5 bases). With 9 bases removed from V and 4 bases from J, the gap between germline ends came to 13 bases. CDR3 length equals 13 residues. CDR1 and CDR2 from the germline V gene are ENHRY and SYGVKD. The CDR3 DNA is TGTGCCATGGGGACCACGGAGGGAAACACCATATATTTT. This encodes CAMGTTEGNTIYF.

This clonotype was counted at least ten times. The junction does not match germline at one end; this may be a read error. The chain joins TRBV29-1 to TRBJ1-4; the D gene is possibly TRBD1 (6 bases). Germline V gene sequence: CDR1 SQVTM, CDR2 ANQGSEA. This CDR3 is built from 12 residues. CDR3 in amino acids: CSVEGANEKLFF. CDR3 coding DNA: TGCAGCGTTGAGGGGGCTAACGAAAAACTGTTTTTT.

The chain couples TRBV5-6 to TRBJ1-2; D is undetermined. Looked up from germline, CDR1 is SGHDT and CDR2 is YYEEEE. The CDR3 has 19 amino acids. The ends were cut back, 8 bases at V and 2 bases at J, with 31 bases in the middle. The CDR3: CASSIGRAADTGVNYGYTF. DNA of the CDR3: TGTGCCAGTAGTATCGGACGCGCGGCAGACACCGGGGTGAACTATGGCTACACCTTC. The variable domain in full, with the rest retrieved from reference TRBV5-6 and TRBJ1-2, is DAGVTQSPTHLIKTRGQQVTLRCSPKSGHDTVSWYQQALGQGPQFIFQYYEEEERQRGNFPDRFSGHQFPNYSSELNVNALLLGDSALYLCASSIGRAADTGVNYGYTFGSGTRLTVV.

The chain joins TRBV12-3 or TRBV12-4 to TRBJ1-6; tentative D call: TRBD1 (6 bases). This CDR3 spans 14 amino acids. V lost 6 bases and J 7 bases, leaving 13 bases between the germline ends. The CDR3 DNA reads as TGTGCCAGCAGCTTCTCGGGGACAAATTCACCCCTCCACTTT. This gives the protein CASSFSGTNSPLHF.

CDR3 in DNA: TGTGCCAGCAGTCGGGGCTCGACAGGGGGCGATGCGGTGGGCACTGAAGCTTTCTTT. This encodes CASSRGSTGGDAVGTEAFF. J is TRBJ1-1 and V is TRBV11-2; 10 positions agree with TRBD1. V dropped 6 bases and J dropped 4; count of bases not matched to a gene: 20. CDR1 and CDR2 (germline): SGHAT, FQNNGV. CDR3 length equals 19 residues.

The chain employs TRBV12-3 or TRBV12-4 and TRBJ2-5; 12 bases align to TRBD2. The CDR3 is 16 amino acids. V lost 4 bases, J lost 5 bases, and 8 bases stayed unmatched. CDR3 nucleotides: TGTGCCAGCAGTTCAGATCGACTAGCGGGGGTGGAGACCCAGTACTTC. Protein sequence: CASSSDRLAGVETQYF.

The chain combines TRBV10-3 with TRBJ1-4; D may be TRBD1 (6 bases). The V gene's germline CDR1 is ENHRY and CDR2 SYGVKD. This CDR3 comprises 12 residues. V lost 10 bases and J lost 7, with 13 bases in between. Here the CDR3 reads CATATGSEKLFF. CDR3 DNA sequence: TGTGCCACAGCTACAGGGTCTGAAAAACTGTTTTTT.

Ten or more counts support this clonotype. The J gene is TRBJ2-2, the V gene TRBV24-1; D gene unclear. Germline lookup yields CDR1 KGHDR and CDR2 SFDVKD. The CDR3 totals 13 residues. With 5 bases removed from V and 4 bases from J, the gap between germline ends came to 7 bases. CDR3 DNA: TGTGCCACCAGTGTTGGGGTCACCGGGGAGCTGTTTTTT. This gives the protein CATSVGVTGELFF.

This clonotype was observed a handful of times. DNA for the CDR3: TGTGCCAGCAGTGAAGAGGGCGGGCAGCCCCAGCATTTT. This translates into CASSEEGGQPQHF. The chain has TRBV2 and TRBJ1-5; D is ambiguous. The V and J ends lost 1 base and 7 bases respectively, with 8 bases between them. Germline V gives CDR1 SNHLY, CDR2 FYNNEI. The length of the CDR3 is 13 residues. The whole variable domain, filled in from reference TRBV2 and TRBJ1-5, reads EPEVTQTPSHQVTQMGQEVILRCVPISNHLYFYWYRQILGQKVEFLVSFYNNEISEKSEIFDDQFSVERPDGSNFTLKIRSTKLEDSAMYFCASSEEGGQPQHFGDGTRLSIL.

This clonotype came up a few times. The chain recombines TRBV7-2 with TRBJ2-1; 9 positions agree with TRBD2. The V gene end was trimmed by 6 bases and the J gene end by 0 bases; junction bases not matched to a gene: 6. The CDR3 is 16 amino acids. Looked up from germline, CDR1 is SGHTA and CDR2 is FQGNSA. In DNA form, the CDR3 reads TGTGCCAGCAGGCGGCTAGCGGGGATCTCCTACAATGAGCAGTTCTTC. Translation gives CASRRLAGISYNEQFF.

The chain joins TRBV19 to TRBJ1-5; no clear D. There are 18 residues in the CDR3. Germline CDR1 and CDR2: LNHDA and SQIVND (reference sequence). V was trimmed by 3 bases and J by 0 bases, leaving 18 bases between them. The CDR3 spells CASSIRRPIPSSNQPQHF. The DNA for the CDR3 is TGTGCCAGTAGTATCCGGAGGCCCATCCCGTCTAGCAATCAGCCCCAGCATTTT.

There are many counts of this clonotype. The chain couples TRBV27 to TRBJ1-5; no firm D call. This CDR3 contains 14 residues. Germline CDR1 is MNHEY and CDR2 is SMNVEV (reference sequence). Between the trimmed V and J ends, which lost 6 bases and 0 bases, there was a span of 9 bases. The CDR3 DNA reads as TGTGCCAGCAGCCCGACAAGTAGCAATCAGCCCCAGCATTTT. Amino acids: CASSPTSSNQPQHF.

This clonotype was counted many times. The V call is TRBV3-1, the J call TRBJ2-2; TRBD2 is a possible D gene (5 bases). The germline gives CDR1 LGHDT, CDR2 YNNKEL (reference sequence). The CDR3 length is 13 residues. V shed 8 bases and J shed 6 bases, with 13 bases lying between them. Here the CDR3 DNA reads TGTGCCAGCTTAGACCCCGGGGCCGGGGAGCTGTTTTTT. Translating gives CASLDPGAGELFF. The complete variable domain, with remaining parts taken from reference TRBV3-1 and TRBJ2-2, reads DTAVSQTPKYLVTQMGNDKSIKCEQNLGHDTMYWYKQDSKKFLKIMFSYNNKELIINETVPNRFSPKSPDKAHLNLHINSLELGDSAVYFCASLDPGAGELFFGEGSRLTVL.

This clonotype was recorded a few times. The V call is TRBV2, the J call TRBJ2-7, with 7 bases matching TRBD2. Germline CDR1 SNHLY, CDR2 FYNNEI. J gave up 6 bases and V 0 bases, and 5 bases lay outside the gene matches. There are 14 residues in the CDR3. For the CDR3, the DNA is TGTGCCAGCAGTGAAGCGGGGGGGTCGGGCGAGCAGTACTTC. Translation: CASSEAGGSGEQYF.

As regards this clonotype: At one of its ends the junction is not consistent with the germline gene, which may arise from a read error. CDR3 DNA sequence: TGTGCCAGCAGCGCAGTAGGGGGTAACACCGGGGAGCTGTTTTTT. Amino acid sequence: CASSAVGGNTGELFF. The gene calls are TRBV5-1 and TRBJ2-2, with D possibly being TRBD1 (6 bases). This CDR3 region has 15 residues. Per germline, CDR1 SGHRS and CDR2 YFSETQ.

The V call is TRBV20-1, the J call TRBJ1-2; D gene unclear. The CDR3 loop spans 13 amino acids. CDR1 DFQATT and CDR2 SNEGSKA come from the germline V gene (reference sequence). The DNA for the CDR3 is TGCAGCCTGGAGGTTGGATTTAACTATGGCTACACCTTC. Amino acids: CSLEVGFNYGYTF.

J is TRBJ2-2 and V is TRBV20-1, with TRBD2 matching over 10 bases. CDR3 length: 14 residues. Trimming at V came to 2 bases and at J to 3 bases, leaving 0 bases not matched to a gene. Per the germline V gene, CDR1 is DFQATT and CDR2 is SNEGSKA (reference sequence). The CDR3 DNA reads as TGCAGTGCTAGACTAGCGGGAGACACCGGGGAGCTGTTTTTT. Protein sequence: CSARLAGDTGELFF.

CDR3 sequence: CASSRKIPSLVQGEINEQFF. The CDR3, as DNA: TGTGCCAGCAGCCGCAAAATCCCCTCGTTAGTACAGGGAGAAATTAATGAGCAGTTCTTC. This chain links TRBV12-3 or TRBV12-4 with TRBJ2-1; D is perhaps TRBD1 (6 bases). Trimming pared 6 bases from V and 7 bases from J, leaving 34 bases between. The CDR3 runs 20 residues.

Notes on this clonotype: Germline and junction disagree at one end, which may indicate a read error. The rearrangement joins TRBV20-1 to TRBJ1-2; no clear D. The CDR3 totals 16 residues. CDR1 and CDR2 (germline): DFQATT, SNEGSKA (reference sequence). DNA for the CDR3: TGCATTGCTAGCGTCCAGACGAGCAGCACGAACTATGGCTACACCTTT. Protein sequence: CIASVQTSSTNYGYTF.

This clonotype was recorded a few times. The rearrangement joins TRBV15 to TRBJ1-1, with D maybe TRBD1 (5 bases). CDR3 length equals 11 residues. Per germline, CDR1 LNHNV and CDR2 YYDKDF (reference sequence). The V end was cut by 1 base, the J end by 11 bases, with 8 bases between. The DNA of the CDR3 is TGTGCCACCAGCAGAGGGGGCCTGGCTTTCTTT. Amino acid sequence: CATSRGGLAFF.